This T cell receptor (beta chain) was documented in a study of cytomegalovirus exposure and HLA in healthy donors. As concerns this clone: Its antigen is currently unknown.

Study observations and caveats: The authors assumed roughly uniform sequencing depth across donors for presence/absence analyses. Within a later analysis, the majority of CMV-associated TCR beta chains appeared HLA-restricted. The study carried out a later analysis of TCR beta sequences. It associated some 17,000 of them with specific HLA alleles at a false discovery rate of 0.05.

The CDR3 spans 14 residues. Germline V CDR1 and CDR2: SGHRS, YFSETQ. V lost 7 bases to trimming and J lost 3 bases, with 16 bases between them. The PCR had 60 Vbeta and 13 Jbeta primers. In the authors' workflow: A later analysis counted approximately 88 million unique TCR beta chains, 9.5 million to 13 million shared. Assay used: immunoSEQ multiplex PCR; TCRdb lists only in-frame clones, some missing. The DNA was the basis for D and trimming; V, J and clone size are from that table. The sample records approximately 110,000 clones, around 70% being singletons. What was sequenced was PBMCs. This TCR was sampled from a man in his forties in good health and CMV-seropositive. The chain carries TRBV5-1 and TRBJ1-1, with TRBD1 as a possible D gene (6 bases). The CDR3, as DNA: TGCGCCAGCGGGAACAGGGTAGAAGACACTGAAGCTTTCTTT. It encodes CASGNRVEDTEAFF. Based on the CDR3 plus reference TRBV5-1 and TRBJ1-1, the full variable domain is KAGVTQTPRYLIKTRGQQVTLSCSPISGHRSVSWYQQTPGQGLQFLFEYFSETQRNKGNFPGRFSGRQFSNSRSEMNVSTLELGDSALYLCASGNRVEDTEAFFGQGTRLTVV.